This T cell receptor beta chain was identified in a study of cytomegalovirus exposure and HLA in healthy donors. Study-level background: Earlier, almost 120 million unique TCR beta sequences were recovered from around 190 million T cells by an analysis. When 350 to 500 donors were genotyped, 81% of them were found to fall in the Caucasian-associated ancestry cluster. Overall study results and limits: A link between a missense DCLRE1C variant and TCR beta V- and J-gene trimming emerged from a later analysis.

Points on this clone: Its antigen is unknown.

The CDR3 is 14 amino acids. CDR1 MGHRA and CDR2 YSYEKL come from the germline V gene. V was clipped by 4 bases and J by 1 base, with 11 bases between them. Healthy people donating bone marrow made up the donors. Primers: 60 Vbeta forward and 13 Jbeta reverse. Some clones are missing from TCRdb's copy, which holds only in-frame ones; the method was immunoSEQ multiplex PCR. The data contain about 120,000 clones, more than 75% of them singletons. This chain uses TRBV4-1 with TRBJ2-7, with a tentative D call TRBD1 (6 bases). The clonotype comes from a young man in good health and CMV-seropositive. Source material: PBMCs. The CDR3 loop is CASSRTQGSYEQYF. DNA of the CDR3: TGCGCCAGCAGCCGAACGCAGGGGTCCTACGAGCAGTACTTC.